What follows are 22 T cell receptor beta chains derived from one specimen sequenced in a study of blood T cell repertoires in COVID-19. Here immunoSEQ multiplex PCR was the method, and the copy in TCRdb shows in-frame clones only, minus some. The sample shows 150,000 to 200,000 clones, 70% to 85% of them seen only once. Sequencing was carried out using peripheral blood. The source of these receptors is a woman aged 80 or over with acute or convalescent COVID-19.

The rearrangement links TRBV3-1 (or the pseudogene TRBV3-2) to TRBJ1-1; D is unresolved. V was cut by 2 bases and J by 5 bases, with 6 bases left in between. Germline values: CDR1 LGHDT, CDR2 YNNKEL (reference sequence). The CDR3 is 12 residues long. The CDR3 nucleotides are TGTGCCAGCAGCCAACTCGAGACTGAAGCTTTCTTT. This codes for CASSQLETEAFF.

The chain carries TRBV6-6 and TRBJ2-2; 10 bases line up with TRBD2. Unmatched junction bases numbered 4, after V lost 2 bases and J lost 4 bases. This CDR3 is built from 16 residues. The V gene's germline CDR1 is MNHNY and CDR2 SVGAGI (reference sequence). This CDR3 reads CASSYPSGSGTGELFF. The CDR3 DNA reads TGTGCCAGCAGTTACCCTAGCGGGAGTGGCACCGGGGAGCTGTTTTTT.

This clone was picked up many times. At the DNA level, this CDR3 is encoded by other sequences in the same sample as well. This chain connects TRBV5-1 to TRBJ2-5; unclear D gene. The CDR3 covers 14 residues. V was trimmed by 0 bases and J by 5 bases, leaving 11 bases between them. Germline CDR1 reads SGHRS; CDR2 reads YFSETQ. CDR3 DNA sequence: TGCGCCAGCAGCTTGGGGCAGGTTGGCGAGACCCAGTACTTC. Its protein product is CASSLGQVGETQYF.

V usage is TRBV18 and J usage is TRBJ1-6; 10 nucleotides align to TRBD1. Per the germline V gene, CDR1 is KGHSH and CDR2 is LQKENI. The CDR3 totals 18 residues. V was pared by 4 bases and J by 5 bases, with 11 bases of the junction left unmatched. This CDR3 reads CASSRLAPTGGDNSPLHF. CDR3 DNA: TGTGCCAGCTCACGACTGGCCCCGACAGGGGGCGATAATTCACCCCTCCACTTT.

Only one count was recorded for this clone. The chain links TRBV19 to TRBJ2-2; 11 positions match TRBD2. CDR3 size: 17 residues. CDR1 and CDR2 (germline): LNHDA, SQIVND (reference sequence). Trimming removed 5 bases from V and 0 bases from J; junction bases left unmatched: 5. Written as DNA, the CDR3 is TGTGCCAGTAGTTACCCTAGCGGGAGGTCGAACACCGGGGAGCTGTTTTTT. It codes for CASSYPSGRSNTGELFF. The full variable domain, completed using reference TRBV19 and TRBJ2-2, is DGGITQSPKYLFRKEGQNVTLSCEQNLNHDAMYWYRQDPGQGLRLIYYSQIVNDFQKGDIAEGYSVSREKKESFPLTVTSAQKNPTAFYLCASSYPSGRSNTGELFFGEGSRLTVL.

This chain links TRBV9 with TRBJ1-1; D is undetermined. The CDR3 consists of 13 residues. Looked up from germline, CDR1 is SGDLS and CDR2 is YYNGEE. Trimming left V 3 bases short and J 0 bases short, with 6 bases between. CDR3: CASSAQVNTEAFF. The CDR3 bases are TGTGCCAGCAGCGCGCAGGTGAACACTGAAGCTTTCTTT.

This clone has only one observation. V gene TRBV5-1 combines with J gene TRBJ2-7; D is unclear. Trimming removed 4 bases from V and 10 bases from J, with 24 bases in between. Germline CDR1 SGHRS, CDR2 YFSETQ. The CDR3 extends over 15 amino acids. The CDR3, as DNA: TGCGCCAGCAGCCCAGCGTCTTGGCACGCCTACGGACAGTACTTC. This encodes CASSPASWHAYGQYF.

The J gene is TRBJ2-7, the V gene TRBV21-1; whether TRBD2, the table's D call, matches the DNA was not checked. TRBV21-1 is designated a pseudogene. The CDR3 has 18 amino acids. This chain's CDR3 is CASSLSRGTSGRVYEQYF. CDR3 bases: TGTGCCAGCAGCCTTTCCCGCGGGACTAGCGGGAGGGTATACGAGCAGTACTTC.

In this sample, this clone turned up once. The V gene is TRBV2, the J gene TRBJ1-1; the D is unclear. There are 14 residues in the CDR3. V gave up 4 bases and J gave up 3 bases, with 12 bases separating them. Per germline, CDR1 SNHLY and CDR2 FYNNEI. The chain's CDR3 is CASSVFEGYTEAFF. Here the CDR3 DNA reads TGTGCCAGCAGTGTTTTCGAGGGCTACACTGAAGCTTTCTTT.

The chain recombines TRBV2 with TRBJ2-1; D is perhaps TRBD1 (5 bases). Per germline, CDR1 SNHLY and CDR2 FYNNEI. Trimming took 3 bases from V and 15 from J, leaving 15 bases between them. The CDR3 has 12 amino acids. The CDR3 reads CASSDGARPPFF. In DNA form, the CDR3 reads TGTGCCAGCAGTGATGGGGCCCGACCCCCGTTCTTC.

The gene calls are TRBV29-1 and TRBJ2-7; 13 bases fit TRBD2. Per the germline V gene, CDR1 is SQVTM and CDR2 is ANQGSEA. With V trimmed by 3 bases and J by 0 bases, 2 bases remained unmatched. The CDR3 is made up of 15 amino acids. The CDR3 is CSVEGTSGTSYEQYF. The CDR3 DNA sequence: TGCAGCGTTGAGGGGACTAGCGGGACCTCCTACGAGCAGTACTTC.

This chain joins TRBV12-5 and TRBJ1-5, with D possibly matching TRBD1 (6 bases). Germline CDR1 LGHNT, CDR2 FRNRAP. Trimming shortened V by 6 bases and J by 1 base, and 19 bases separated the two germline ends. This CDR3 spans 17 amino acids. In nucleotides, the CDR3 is TGTGCTAGTGGCCGACGGCCACAGGGTCCCAGCAATCAGCCCCAGCATTTT. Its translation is CASGRRPQGPSNQPQHF.

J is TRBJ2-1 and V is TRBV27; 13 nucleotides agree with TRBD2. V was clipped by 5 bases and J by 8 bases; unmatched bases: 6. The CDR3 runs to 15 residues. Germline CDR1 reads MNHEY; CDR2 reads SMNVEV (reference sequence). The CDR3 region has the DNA TGTGCCAGCAGTCTGGGACTAGCGGGATCCTATGAGCAGTTCTTC. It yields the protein CASSLGLAGSYEQFF.

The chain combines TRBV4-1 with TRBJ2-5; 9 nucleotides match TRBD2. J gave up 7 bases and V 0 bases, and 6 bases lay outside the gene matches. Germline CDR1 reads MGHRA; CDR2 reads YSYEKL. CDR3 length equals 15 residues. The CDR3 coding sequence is TGCGCCAGCAGCCAAGATAGCGGGAGTGTAGCGACCCAGTACTTC. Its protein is CASSQDSGSVATQYF.

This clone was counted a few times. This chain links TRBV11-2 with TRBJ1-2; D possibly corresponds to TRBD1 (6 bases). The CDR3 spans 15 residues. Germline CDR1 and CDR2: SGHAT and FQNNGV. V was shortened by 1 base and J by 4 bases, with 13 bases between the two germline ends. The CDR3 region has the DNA TGTGCCAGCAGCTTAGTGGCCACAGGGCGCTATGGCTACACCTTC. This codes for CASSLVATGRYGYTF.

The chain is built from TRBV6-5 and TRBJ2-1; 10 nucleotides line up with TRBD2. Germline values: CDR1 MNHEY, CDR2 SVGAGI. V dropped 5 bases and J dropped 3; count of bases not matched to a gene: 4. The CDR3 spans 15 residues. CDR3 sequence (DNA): TGTGCCAGCAGTCTTCTAGCGGGAGACTACAATGAGCAGTTCTTC. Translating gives CASSLLAGDYNEQFF.

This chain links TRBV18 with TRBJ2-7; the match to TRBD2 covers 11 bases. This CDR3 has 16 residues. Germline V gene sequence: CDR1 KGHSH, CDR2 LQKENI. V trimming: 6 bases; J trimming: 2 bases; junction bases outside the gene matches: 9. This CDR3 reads CASSPSIAGGTYEQYF. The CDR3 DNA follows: TGTGCCAGCTCGCCATCAATAGCGGGAGGGACCTACGAGCAGTACTTC.

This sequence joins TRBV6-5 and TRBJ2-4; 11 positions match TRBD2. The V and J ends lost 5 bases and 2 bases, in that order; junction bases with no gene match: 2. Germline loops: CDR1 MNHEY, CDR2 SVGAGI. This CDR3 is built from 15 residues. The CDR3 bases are TGTGCCAGCAGTACTAGCGGGAGAACCAAAAACATTCAGTACTTC. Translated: CASSTSGRTKNIQYF.

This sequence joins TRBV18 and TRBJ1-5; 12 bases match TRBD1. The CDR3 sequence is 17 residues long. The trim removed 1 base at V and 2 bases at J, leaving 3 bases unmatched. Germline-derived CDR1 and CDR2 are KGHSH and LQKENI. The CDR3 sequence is CASSPQGQGAGNQPQHF. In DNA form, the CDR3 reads TGTGCCAGCTCACCACAGGGACAGGGGGCGGGCAATCAGCCCCAGCATTTT.

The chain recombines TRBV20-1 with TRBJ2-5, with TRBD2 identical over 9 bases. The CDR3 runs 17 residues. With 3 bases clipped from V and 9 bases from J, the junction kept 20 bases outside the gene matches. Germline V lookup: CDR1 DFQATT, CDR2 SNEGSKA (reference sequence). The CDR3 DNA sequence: TGCAGTGCTAGTCTTAGCCTGGCGGGAGGGTCAAGAGTGTCCCAGTACTTC. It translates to CSASLSLAGGSRVSQYF.

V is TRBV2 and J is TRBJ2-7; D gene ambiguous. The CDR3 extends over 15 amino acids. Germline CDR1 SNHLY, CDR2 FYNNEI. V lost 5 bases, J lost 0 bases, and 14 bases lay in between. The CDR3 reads CASSPRLQSSYEQYF. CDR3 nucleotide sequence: TGTGCCAGCAGTCCTCGGCTACAGAGCTCCTACGAGCAGTACTTC.

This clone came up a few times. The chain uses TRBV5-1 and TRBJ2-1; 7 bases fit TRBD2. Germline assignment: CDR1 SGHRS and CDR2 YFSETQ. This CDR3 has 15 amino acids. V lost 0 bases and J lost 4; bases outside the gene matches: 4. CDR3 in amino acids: CASSLGPAGYNEQFF. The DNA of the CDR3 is TGCGCCAGCAGCTTGGGGCCAGCGGGATACAATGAGCAGTTCTTC.